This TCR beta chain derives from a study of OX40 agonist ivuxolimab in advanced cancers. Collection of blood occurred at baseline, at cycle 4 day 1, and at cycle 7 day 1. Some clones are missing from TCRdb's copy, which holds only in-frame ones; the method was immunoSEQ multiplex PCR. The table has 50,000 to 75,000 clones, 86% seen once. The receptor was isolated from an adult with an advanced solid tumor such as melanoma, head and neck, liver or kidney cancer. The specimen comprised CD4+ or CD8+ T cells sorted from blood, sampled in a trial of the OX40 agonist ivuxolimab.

CDR3 nucleotide sequence: TGTGCCAGCAGCTCCTGGGGCACAGATACGCAGTATTTT. Its translation is CASSSWGTDTQYF. J is TRBJ2-3 and V is TRBV5-8; D gene ambiguous. The CDR3 is 13 residues long. Deletions cut 3 bases from V and 1 base from J, with 6 bases between. CDR1 SGHTS and CDR2 YDEGEE come from the germline V gene.